The entry below gives a single TCR beta chain sequence along with its context. Germline-derived CDR1 and CDR2 are ENHRY and SYGVKD. V lost 4 bases and J lost 7, with 14 bases in between. This CDR3 contains 14 residues. The sample originates from a study of beta chain features in type 1 diabetes. Expressed TCRB transcripts were sequenced, since all the RNA that had been isolated was reverse transcribed. Some clones are missing from TCRdb's copy, which holds only in-frame ones; the method was immunoSEQ multiplex PCR. The profile shows 900,000 or so clones, around a sixth of them singletons. The sample was naive CD4+ T cells from blood. This chain links TRBV10-3 with TRBJ2-1; tentative D call: TRBD1 (6 bases). The receptor was isolated from a woman aged 18-29 years in good health. In DNA form, the CDR3 reads TGTGCCATCAGTGGGGAGAGCCAGGGGAATGAGCAGTTCTTC. Amino acids: CAISGESQGNEQFF.